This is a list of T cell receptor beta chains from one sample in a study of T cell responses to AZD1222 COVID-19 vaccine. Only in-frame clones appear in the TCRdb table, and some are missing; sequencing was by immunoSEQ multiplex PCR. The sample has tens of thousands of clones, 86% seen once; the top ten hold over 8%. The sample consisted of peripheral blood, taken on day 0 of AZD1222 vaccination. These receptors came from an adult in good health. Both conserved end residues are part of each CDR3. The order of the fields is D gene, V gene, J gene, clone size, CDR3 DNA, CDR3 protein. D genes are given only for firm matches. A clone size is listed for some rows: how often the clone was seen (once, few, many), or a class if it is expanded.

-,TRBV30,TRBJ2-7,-,TGTGCCTGGAGTGTACCACAGGGACTCTACGAGCAGTACTTC,CAWSVPQGLYEQYF
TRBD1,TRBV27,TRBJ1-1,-,TGTGCCAGCAGTCCCCAGGGGGCTTATACTGAAGCTTTCTTT,CASSPQGAYTEAFF
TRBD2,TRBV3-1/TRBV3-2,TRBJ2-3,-,TGTGCCAGCAGCCAAGATCTCCTAGCGGGAAGAAGCACAGATACGCAGTATTTT,CASSQDLLAGRSTDTQYF
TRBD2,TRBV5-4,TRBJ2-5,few,TGTGCCAGCAGCCTAATAGCGGGGCAGGGAGAGACCCAGTACTTC,CASSLIAGQGETQYF
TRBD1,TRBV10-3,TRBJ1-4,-,TGTGCCACCGCAATACAGGGGGCGATGAAAGAAAAACTGTTTTTT,CATAIQGAMKEKLFF
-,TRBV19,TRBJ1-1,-,TGTGCCAGCCGCTCGAGGGGTGGGACTGAAGCTTTCTTT,CASRSRGGTEAFF
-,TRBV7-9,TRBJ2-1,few,TGTGCCAGCAGCTTATTCTCCAGAAACAATGAGCAGTTCTTC,CASSLFSRNNEQFF
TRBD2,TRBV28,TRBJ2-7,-,TGTGCCAGCAGTCACGGACTAGCGGGAGGCCTAACCTACGAGCAGTACTTC,CASSHGLAGGLTYEQYF
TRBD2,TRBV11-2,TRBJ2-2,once,TGTGCCAGCAGACCTCAGCGGGGGTCGAACACCGGGGAGCTGTTTTTT,CASRPQRGSNTGELFF
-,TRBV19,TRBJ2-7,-,TGTGCCAGTATTTCCCCGGGATCCTACGAGCAGTACTTC,CASISPGSYEQYF
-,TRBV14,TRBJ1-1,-,TGTGCCAGCAGCCCTGAACCGCCAGAACTGAACACTGAAGCTTTCTTT,CASSPEPPELNTEAFF
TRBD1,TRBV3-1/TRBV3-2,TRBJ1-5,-,TGTGCCAGCAGCCAAGCAGGGGGCGCCGGTCAGCCCCAGCATTTT,CASSQAGGAGQPQHF
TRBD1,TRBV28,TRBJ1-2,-,TGTGCCCACGGGACAGGGCTTACCTATGGCTACACCTTC,CAHGTGLTYGYTF
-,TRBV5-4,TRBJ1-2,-,TGTGCCAGCAGCCGAGACAGCAACTATGGCTACACCTTC,CASSRDSNYGYTF
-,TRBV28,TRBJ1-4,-,TGTGCCAGCAGTTTAGACGCGGATGAAAAACTGTTTTTT,CASSLDADEKLFF
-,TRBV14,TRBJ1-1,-,TGTGCCAGCAGCCGAACCAACCCCTTAGCTGAAGCTTTCTTT,CASSRTNPLAEAFF
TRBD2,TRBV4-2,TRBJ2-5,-,TGTGCCAGCAGCCAAGATCGGGGGTCTAGCGGGGGCCAAGAGACCCAGTACTTC,CASSQDRGSSGGQETQYF
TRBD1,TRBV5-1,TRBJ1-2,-,TGCGCCAGCAGCTGGGAAGGGACAGGGGACTATGGCTACACCTTC,CASSWEGTGDYGYTF
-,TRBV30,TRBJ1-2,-,TGTGCCTGGGTGGGTGGAGGGCCCCGAAAGGACTTAGGCTACACCTTC,CAWVGGGPRKDLGYTF
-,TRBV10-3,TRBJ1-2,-,TGTGCCATCAGTGAGGGGACACTTAATGGCTACACCTTC,CAISEGTLNGYTF
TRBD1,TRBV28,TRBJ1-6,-,TGTGCCAGCAAAGCCGGACAGGGGGCGGTTTCACCCCTCCACTTT,CASKAGQGAVSPLHF
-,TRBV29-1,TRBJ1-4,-,TGCAGCGTCTCCCCAGGGAACGTAGACGAAAAACTGTTTTTT,CSVSPGNVDEKLFF
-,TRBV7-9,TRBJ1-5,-,TGTGCCAGCAGTCAAGAATATAGCAATCAGCCCCAGCATTTT,CASSQEYSNQPQHF
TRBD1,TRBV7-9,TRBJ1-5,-,TGTGCCAGCGCCGACCCGGGACAGGGGGATATTTACAATCAGCCCCAGCATTTT,CASADPGQGDIYNQPQHF
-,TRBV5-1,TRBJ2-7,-,TGCGCCAGCAAGTACGGTGAAGGGGCATACGAGCAGTACTTC,CASKYGEGAYEQYF
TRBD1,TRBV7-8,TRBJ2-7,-,TGTGCCAGCAGCTTAGGGACAGGGAGGCTCTACGAGCAGTACTTC,CASSLGTGRLYEQYF
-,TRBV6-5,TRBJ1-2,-,TGTGCCACCGTCGACAGAATAGCCTATGGCTACACCTTC,CATVDRIAYGYTF
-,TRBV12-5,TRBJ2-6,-,TGTGCTAGTGGTTTGGTGGAGGGTTGGGGCCTCTCTGGGGCCAACGTCCTGACTTTC,CASGLVEGWGLSGANVLTF
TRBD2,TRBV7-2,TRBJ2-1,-,TGTGCCAGCAGCTTACAACTAGCGGGAGGTGTCTACAATGAGCAGTTCTTC,CASSLQLAGGVYNEQFF
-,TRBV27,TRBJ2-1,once,TGTGCCAGCAGTTTATCGGTCGGGACAAATGAGCAGTTCTTC,CASSLSVGTNEQFF
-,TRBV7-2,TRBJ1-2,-,TGTGCCAGCAGCTTAGGATGGGATGGCTACACCTTC,CASSLGWDGYTF
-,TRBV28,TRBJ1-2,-,TGTGCCAGCAGTTCGGGACAACGAAATATCTATGGCTACACCTTC,CASSSGQRNIYGYTF
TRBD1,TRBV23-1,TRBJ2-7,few,TGCGCCAGCAGTCAGATACGGGACAGGGGGCCCTACGAGCAGTACTTC,CASSQIRDRGPYEQYF
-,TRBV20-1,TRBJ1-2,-,TGCAGTGCTAGAGATTTTATGGGCTACACCTTC,CSARDFMGYTF
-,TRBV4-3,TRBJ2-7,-,TGCGCCAGCAGCCAAGATTCCAGCTACGAGCAGTACTTC,CASSQDSSYEQYF
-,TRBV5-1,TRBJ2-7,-,TGCGCCAGCAGCTTGGAACTGGAGTTGAGCGAGCAGTACTTC,CASSLELELSEQYF
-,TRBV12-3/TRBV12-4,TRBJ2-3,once,TGTGCCAGCACTTTTAATTTGGATACGCAGTATTTT,CASTFNLDTQYF
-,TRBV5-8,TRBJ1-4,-,TGTGCCAGCAGCCGACAGCTAAGTGAAAAACTGTTTTTT,CASSRQLSEKLFF
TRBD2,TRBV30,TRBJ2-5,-,TGTGCCTGGAGTGTACTAGCGGGGCTAGAGACCCAGTACTTC,CAWSVLAGLETQYF
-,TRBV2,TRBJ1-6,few,TGTGCCAGCAGTGAACGGCAAGCTTGGTCCTATAATTCACCCCTCCACTTT,CASSERQAWSYNSPLHF
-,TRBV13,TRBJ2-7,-,TGTGCCAGCAGTTACGGGACACTTTACGAGCAGTACTTC,CASSYGTLYEQYF
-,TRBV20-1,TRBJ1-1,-,TGCAGTGCTAGTAGAGGGGAAGAAGCTTTCTTT,CSASRGEEAFF
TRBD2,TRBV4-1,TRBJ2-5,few,TGCGCCAGCAGCCCTCTGGGAGCGGGGGGGCAAGAGACCCAGTACTTC,CASSPLGAGGQETQYF
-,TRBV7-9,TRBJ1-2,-,TGTGCCAGCAGCTCCACAACGAAGGGTTGGGTTGGGGGCTACACCTTC,CASSSTTKGWVGGYTF
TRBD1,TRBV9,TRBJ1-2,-,TGTGCCCCCCGCGGCCAGGGGGGGGACAGGAGAATCTATGGCTACACCTTC,CAPRGQGGDRRIYGYTF
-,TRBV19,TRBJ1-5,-,TGTGCCAGTAGTCCCGACAAACTCTATCAGCCCCAGCATTTT,CASSPDKLYQPQHF
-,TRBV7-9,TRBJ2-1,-,TGTGCCAGCAGCCTACTGACTAGTGGCCACAATGAGCAGTTCTTC,CASSLLTSGHNEQFF
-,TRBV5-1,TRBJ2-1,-,TGCGCCAGCAGCTTGACTATCAGCTCCTACAATGAGCAGTTCTTC,CASSLTISSYNEQFF
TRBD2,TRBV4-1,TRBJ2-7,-,TGCGCCAGCAGTTCAGCGGGAGGGCCCTACGAGCAGTACTTC,CASSSAGGPYEQYF
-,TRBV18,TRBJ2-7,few,TGTGCCAGCTCACCCCCGGACGGCTACGAGCAGTACTTC,CASSPPDGYEQYF
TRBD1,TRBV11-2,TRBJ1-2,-,TGTGCCAGCGGACTACAGGGGGCGTTTCAAGGTGGCTACACCTTC,CASGLQGAFQGGYTF
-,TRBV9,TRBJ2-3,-,TGTGCCAGCAGCGTAGAAACCAGGAGCACAGATACGCAGTATTTT,CASSVETRSTDTQYF
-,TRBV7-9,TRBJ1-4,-,TGTGCCAGCAGCAATGGGGCCCACCTTGCAACTAATGAAAAACTGTTTTTT,CASSNGAHLATNEKLFF
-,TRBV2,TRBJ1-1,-,TGTGCCAGCAGTGGAGGGGCCCTGAACACTGAAGCTTTCTTT,CASSGGALNTEAFF
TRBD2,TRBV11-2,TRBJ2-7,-,TGTGCCAGCAGCTTGGCGGGAGAGGGGGAGCAGTACTTC,CASSLAGEGEQYF
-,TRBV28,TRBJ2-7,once,TGTGCCAGCAGTCTCTCGGGACCCTCCTACGAGCAGTACTTC,CASSLSGPSYEQYF
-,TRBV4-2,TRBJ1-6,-,TGTGCCAGCAGCCGCCGGGATTCACCCCTCCACTTT,CASSRRDSPLHF
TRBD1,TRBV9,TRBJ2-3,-,TGTGCCAGCAGCGTGACAGGGGGCGCGGATACGCAGTATTTT,CASSVTGGADTQYF
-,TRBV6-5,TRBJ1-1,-,TGTGCCAGCATTCCAGGGCCGAATATGAACACTGAAGCTTTCTTT,CASIPGPNMNTEAFF